This T cell receptor beta chain is from a study of vaccination effects on CD4 cells after COVID-19. Remarks on this clone: Its target is not known.

Pools of viral peptides were used by the ViraFEST assay to expand antigen-specific CD4+ T cells ahead of sequencing. Subsequent to a culture period of more than 8 days, CD4+ T cells were isolated. As their vaccination, participants received two doses of either BNT162b2 or mRNA-1273. Repertoires were generated with immunoSEQ multiplex PCR, while TCRdb's copy carries only in-frame clones and drops some. The sample contains approximately 28,000 clones, over 80% of which appear only once. The clonotype was recovered from a human donor who received a COVID-19 vaccine. Some clones in this sample may be carry-over from other donors' samples. Sequenced here: CD4+ T cells from PBMCs cultured with SARS-CoV-2 spike peptides, sampled after COVID-19 vaccination.

CDR3 DNA sequence: TGCGCCAGCAGCTTGAAAGGGGGCGACAATCAGCCCCAGCATTTT. Its translation is CASSLKGGDNQPQHF. This chain joins TRBV5-1 and TRBJ1-5; 7 nucleotides align to TRBD1. CDR1 SGHRS and CDR2 YFSETQ come from the germline V gene. The CDR3 extends over 15 amino acids. J lost 3 bases, V lost 1 base, and 4 bases had no gene match.